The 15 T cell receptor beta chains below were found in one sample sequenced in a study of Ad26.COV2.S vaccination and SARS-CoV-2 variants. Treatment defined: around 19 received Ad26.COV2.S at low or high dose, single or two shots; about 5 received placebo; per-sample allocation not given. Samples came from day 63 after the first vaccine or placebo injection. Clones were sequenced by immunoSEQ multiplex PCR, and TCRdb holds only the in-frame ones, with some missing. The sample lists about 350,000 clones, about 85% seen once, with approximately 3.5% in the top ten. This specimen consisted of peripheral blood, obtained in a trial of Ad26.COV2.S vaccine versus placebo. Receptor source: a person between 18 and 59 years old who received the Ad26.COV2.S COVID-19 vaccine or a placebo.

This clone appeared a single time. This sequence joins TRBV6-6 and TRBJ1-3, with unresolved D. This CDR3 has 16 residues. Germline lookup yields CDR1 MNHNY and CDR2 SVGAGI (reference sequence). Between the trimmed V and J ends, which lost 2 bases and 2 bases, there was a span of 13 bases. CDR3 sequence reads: CASSYPGDMAGNTIYF. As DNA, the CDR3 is TGTGCCAGCAGTTACCCTGGAGATATGGCTGGAAACACCATATATTTT.

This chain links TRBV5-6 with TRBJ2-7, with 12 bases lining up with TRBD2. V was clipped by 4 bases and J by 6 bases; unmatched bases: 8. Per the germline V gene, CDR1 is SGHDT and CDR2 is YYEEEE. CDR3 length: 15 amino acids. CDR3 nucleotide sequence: TGTGCCAGCAGCCCCTCTCTAGCGGGAGGGCTCGAGCAGTACTTC. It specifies CASSPSLAGGLEQYF.

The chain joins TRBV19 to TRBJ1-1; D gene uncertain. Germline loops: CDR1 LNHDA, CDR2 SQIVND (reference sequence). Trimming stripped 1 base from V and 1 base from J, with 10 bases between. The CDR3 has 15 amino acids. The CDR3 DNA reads TGTGCCAGTAGTATAGGGCAGGTCAAGAACACTGAAGCTTTCTTT. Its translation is CASSIGQVKNTEAFF.

In DNA form, the CDR3 reads TGTGCCAAAGTACAGGGAGTCAACAATGAGCAGTTCTTC. Translation: CAKVQGVNNEQFF. The rearrangement joins TRBV2 to TRBJ2-1, with a weak D call TRBD1 (6 bases). Germline V lookup: CDR1 SNHLY, CDR2 FYNNEI. The germline V and J ends were trimmed by 10 bases and 5 bases, with 15 bases remaining between them. The CDR3 covers 13 residues.

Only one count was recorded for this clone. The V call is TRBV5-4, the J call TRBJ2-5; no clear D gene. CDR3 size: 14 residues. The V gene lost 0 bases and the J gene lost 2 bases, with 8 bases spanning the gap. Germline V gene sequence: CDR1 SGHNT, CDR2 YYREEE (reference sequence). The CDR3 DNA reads TGTGCCAGCAGCTTGGTACCAAGGCAAGAGACCCAGTACTTC. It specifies CASSLVPRQETQYF.

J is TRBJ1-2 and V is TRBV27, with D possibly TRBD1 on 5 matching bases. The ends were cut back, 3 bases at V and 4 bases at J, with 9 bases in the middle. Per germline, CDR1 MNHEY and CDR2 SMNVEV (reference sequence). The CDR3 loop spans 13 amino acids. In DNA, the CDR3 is TGTGCCAGCAGTTTCGGGGGAGGCTATGGCTACACCTTC. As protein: CASSFGGGYGYTF.

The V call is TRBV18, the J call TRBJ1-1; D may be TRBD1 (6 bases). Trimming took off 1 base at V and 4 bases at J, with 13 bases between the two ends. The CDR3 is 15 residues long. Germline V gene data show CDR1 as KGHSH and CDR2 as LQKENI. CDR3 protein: CASSPQGGRGTEAFF. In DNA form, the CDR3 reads TGTGCCAGCTCACCACAAGGGGGGCGAGGCACTGAAGCTTTCTTT.

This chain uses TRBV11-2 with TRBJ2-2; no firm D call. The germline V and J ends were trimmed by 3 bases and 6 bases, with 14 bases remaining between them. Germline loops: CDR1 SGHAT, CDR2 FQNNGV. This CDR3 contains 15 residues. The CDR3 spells CASSLSLTMAGELFF. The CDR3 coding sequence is TGTGCCAGCAGCTTGTCCTTAACCATGGCCGGGGAGCTGTTTTTT.

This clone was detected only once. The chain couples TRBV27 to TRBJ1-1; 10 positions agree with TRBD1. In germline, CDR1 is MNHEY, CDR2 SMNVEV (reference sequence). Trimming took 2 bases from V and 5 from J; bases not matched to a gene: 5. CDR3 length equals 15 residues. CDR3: CASSLLGTGDTEAFF. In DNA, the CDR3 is TGTGCCAGCAGTTTACTAGGGACAGGGGATACTGAAGCTTTCTTT.

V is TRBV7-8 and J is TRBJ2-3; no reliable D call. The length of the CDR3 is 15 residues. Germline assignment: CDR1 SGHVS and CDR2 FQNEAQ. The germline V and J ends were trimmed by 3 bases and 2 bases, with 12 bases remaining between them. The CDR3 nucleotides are TGTGCCAGCAGCTTTTCTGGCCCGGTCACAGATACGCAGTATTTT. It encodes CASSFSGPVTDTQYF.

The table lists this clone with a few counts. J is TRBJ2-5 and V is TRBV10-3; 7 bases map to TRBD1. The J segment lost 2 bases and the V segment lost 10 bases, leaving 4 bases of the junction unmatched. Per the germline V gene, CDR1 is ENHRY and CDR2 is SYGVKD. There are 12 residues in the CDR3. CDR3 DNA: TGTGCCACCGGACAGGAACAAGAGACCCAGTACTTC. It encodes CATGQEQETQYF.

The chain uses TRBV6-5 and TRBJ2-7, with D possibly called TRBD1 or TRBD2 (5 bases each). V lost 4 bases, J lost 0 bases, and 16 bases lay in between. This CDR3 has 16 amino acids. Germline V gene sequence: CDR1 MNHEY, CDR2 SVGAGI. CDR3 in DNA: TGTGCCAGCAGTTCCAACCCCAGGGAGAGCTCCTACGAGCAGTACTTC. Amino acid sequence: CASSSNPRESSYEQYF.

The CDR3 DNA is TGTGCCAGCTCACCACGAGGGCAGGGCTTCTACGAGCAGTACTTC. Its translation: CASSPRGQGFYEQYF. The rearrangement joins TRBV18 to TRBJ2-7, with D tentatively TRBD1 or TRBD2 (5 bases each). Germline CDR1 reads KGHSH; CDR2 reads LQKENI. The CDR3 covers 15 residues. The ends were cut back, 1 base at V and 3 bases at J, with 13 bases in the middle.

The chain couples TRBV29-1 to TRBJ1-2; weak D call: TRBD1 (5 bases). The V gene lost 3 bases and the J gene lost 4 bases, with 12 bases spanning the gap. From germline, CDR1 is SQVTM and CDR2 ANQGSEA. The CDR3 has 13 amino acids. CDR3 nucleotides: TGCAGCGTTGAGGCGGGGCAGGGCTATGGCTACACCTTC. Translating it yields CSVEAGQGYGYTF.

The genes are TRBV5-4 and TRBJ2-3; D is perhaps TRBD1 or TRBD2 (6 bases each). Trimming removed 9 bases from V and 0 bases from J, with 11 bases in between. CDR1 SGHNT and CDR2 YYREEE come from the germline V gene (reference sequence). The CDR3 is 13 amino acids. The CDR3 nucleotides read TGTGCCACGAGAGGGGGGAGCACAGATACGCAGTATTTT. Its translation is CATRGGSTDTQYF. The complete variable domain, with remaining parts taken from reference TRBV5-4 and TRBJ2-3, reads ETGVTQSPTHLIKTRGQQVTLRCSSQSGHNTVSWYQQALGQGPQFIFQYYREEENGRGNFPPRFSGLQFPNYSSELNVNALELDDSALYLCATRGGSTDTQYFGPGTRLTVL.